This T cell receptor (beta chain) appears in the sequencing data of a study of T cells expressing NK-cell markers. CDR3 length: 16 amino acids. The germline V gene has CDR1 LGHNA and CDR2 YSLEER. After re-calling the 5' RACE reads, TCRdb lists one entry per CDR3 protein, DNA absent. The clone table shows just under 150,000 distinct CDR3 sequences, with the ten largest holding roughly 12%. The V call is TRBV4-3, the J call TRBJ2-5; TCRdb's D gene call, TRBD1, goes unchecked for lack of DNA. Sequencing was performed on blood T cells: a sorted CD56 or NKG2C T cell subset, CD4+ or CD8+ T cells, or bulk PBMC T cells (not recorded which). The source is a man between 18 and 29 years old in good health. The CDR3 is CASSQAFGQGVETQYF.